This T cell receptor beta chain was captured in a study of T cell changes during pregnancy in multiple sclerosis. Data came from immunoSEQ multiplex PCR; TCRdb stores just in-frame clones and leaves some out. Of roughly 39,000 clones detected, roughly 92% appear once; the ten largest clones hold roughly 0.72%. V lost 9 bases and J 5 bases, leaving 5 bases between the germline ends. CDR3 length equals 10 residues. Looked up from germline, CDR1 is LGHNA and CDR2 is YNFKEQ. The sequence derives from a female donor with multiple sclerosis, enrolled in a pregnancy study. The specimen was CD4+ T cells from peripheral blood mononuclear cells, collected before pregnancy. The chain joins TRBV4-2 to TRBJ2-1; no firm D call. The CDR3 spells CASSDNEQFF. CDR3 in DNA: TGTGCCAGTTCAGACAATGAGCAGTTCTTC.